What follows are 28 T cell receptor beta chains derived from one specimen sequenced in a study of cytomegalovirus exposure and HLA in healthy donors. Primers included in the PCR were 60 Vbeta and 13 Jbeta primers. TCRdb keeps only in-frame clones here, not all; method: immunoSEQ multiplex PCR. Here the sample spans around 100,000 clones, roughly 73% being singletons. The sequenced sample consisted of PBMCs. Source of these receptors: a woman aged 25-40 years in good health and CMV-seronegative.

The genes are TRBV29-1 and TRBJ1-1; the D is unclear. Per the germline V gene, CDR1 is SQVTM and CDR2 is ANQGSEA. The length of the CDR3 is 14 residues. Trimming stripped 5 bases from V and 2 bases from J, with 15 bases between. The CDR3 DNA reads as TGCAGCGTTTTTTCCCTTGCGGGAAACACTGAAGCTTTCTTT. It specifies CSVFSLAGNTEAFF.

The chain combines TRBV6-5 with TRBJ1-5, with unresolved D. The germline CDR1 and CDR2 sequences are MNHEY and SVGAGI. V was cut by 2 bases and J by 1 base, with 3 bases left in between. The CDR3 covers 13 residues. The CDR3 reads CASSYGSNQPQHF. The CDR3 DNA follows: TGTGCCAGCAGTTACGGCAGCAATCAGCCCCAGCATTTT.

This clone was seen only a few times. The V and J genes are TRBV5-4 and TRBJ2-7; 12 positions match TRBD2. J gave up 5 bases and V 3 bases, and 3 bases lay outside the gene matches. This CDR3 is built from 14 residues. CDR1 is SGHNT and CDR2 is YYREEE in the germline V gene (reference sequence). The CDR3 region is CASSSGLAGNEQYF. The CDR3 DNA is TGTGCCAGCAGCTCCGGACTAGCGGGGAACGAGCAGTACTTC.

This chain joins TRBV4-1 and TRBJ1-2; the D is unclear. CDR3 size: 11 residues. Germline CDR1 is MGHRA and CDR2 is YSYEKL. Trimming took 1 base from V and 8 from J, leaving 5 bases between them. The CDR3 protein is CASSQAQGYTF. The CDR3 DNA reads as TGCGCCAGCAGCCAAGCCCAGGGCTACACCTTC.

The chain employs TRBV4-3 and TRBJ1-1; D uncertain. V lost 0 bases and J 3 bases, leaving 8 bases between the germline ends. CDR3 length: 14 residues. Germline assignment: CDR1 LGHNA and CDR2 YSLEER. The CDR3 coding sequence is TGCGCCAGCAGCCAAGATGGGAGGGACACTGAAGCTTTCTTT. This sequence encodes CASSQDGRDTEAFF.

This clone has a handful of counts. This chain uses TRBV27 with TRBJ2-2; D unclear. The germline V gene has CDR1 MNHEY and CDR2 SMNVEV (reference sequence). Between the trimmed V and J ends, which lost 6 bases and 6 bases, there was a span of 8 bases. The CDR3 consists of 12 residues. The CDR3 DNA is TGTGCCAGCAGCCTTGTTCCCGGGGAGCTGTTTTTT. It translates to CASSLVPGELFF.

A few counts support this clone. The chain is built from TRBV27 and TRBJ1-5; 7 bases match TRBD1. Per germline, CDR1 MNHEY and CDR2 SMNVEV (reference sequence). With 5 bases clipped from V and 7 bases from J, the junction kept 8 bases outside the gene matches. CDR3 size: 14 residues. This CDR3 is CASSPPGGEQPQHF. CDR3 nucleotides: TGTGCCAGCAGTCCCCCAGGGGGAGAACAGCCCCAGCATTTT.

The chain joins TRBV11-3 to TRBJ1-6; D call uncertain. The CDR3 extends over 18 amino acids. Germline CDR1 and CDR2: SGHNT and YENEEA. The ends were cut back, 1 base at V and 0 bases at J, with 13 bases in the middle. The CDR3 spells CASSLGMAGSSYNSPLHF. The DNA of the CDR3 is TGTGCCAGCAGCTTAGGGATGGCAGGCAGCTCCTATAATTCACCCCTCCACTTT. Together with reference TRBV11-3 and TRBJ1-6, the CDR3 gives the full variable domain: EAGVVQSPRYKIIEKKQPVAFWCNPISGHNTLYWYLQNLGQGPELLIRYENEEAVDDSQLPKDRFSAERLKGVDSTLKIQPAELGDSAVYLCASSLGMAGSSYNSPLHFGNGTRLTVT.

V and J are TRBV6-4 and TRBJ1-5; maybe TRBD1 (5 bases). The CDR3 has 15 amino acids. V was cut by 4 bases and J by 3 bases, with 13 bases left in between. Germline CDR1 and CDR2: MRHNA and SNTAGT. The chain's CDR3 is CASSAVGGDNQPQHF. CDR3 in DNA: TGTGCCAGCAGTGCCGTGGGAGGGGACAATCAGCCCCAGCATTTT.

The chain has TRBV30 and TRBJ1-5; possible D gene TRBD1, 5 bases. The CDR3 loop spans 15 amino acids. Trimming cost V 2 bases and J 8 bases, with 19 bases left between them. Looked up from germline, CDR1 is GTSNPN and CDR2 is SVGIG (reference sequence). The CDR3 nucleotides read TGTGCCTGGAGTCCACAGACAGCTCCTGAGGAGCCCCAGCATTTT. It specifies CAWSPQTAPEEPQHF.

This clone has more than one count but fewer than ten. This chain connects TRBV13 to TRBJ1-1, with 7 bases lining up with TRBD1. In germline, CDR1 is PRHDT, CDR2 FYEKMQ (reference sequence). There are 15 residues in the CDR3. Unmatched junction bases numbered 8, after V lost 6 bases and J lost 1 base. The CDR3 nucleotides are TGTGCCAGCAGAGTCACAGGGGTCCCGAACACTGAAGCTTTCTTT. Translating gives CASRVTGVPNTEAFF.

The V call is TRBV5-1, the J call TRBJ2-5; 7 bases align to TRBD2. CDR3 length equals 15 residues. The V and J ends lost 6 bases and 7 bases, in that order; junction bases with no gene match: 15. Germline V CDR1 and CDR2: SGHRS, YFSETQ. CDR3 sequence: CASTITDGGRVTQYF. CDR3 sequence (DNA): TGCGCCAGCACCATCACGGATGGGGGGAGGGTGACCCAGTACTTC.

The chain joins TRBV7-3 to TRBJ1-5; D is uncertain. Germline loops: CDR1 SGHTA, CDR2 FQGTGA. V dropped 4 bases and J dropped 1 base, with 17 bases sitting between them. This CDR3 spans 17 amino acids. The CDR3 nucleotides read TGTGCCAGCAGCTCCCTAAGGCGGCATCGCAGCAATCAGCCCCAGCATTTT. Residues: CASSSLRRHRSNQPQHF.

This chain uses TRBV5-1 with TRBJ1-1; maybe TRBD1 (6 bases). The germline V gene encodes CDR1 SGHRS and CDR2 YFSETQ. This CDR3 is 15 amino acids long. V lost 2 bases and J lost 1, with 12 bases in between. Here the CDR3 DNA reads TGCGCCAGCAGCTTTTCGGACAGCGCGAACACTGAAGCTTTCTTT. Translation gives CASSFSDSANTEAFF.

The chain joins TRBV6-5 to TRBJ1-2; D is ambiguous. V lost 6 bases to trimming and J lost 3 bases, with 14 bases between them. The length of the CDR3 is 14 residues. The V gene's germline CDR1 is MNHEY and CDR2 SVGAGI. The CDR3 is CASRTRQAYYGYTF. In nucleotides, the CDR3 is TGTGCCAGCAGAACCCGGCAGGCCTACTATGGCTACACCTTC.

In nucleotides, the CDR3 is TGTGCCTGGACTCGCCGCTCGGCGGGACTAGCGGGGGGACACTACGAGCAGTACTTC. Protein: CAWTRRSAGLAGGHYEQYF. V usage is TRBV30 and J usage is TRBJ2-7; 15 nucleotides agree with TRBD2. CDR1 GTSNPN and CDR2 SVGIG come from the germline V gene (reference sequence). The CDR3 is made up of 19 amino acids. V was clipped by 4 bases and J by 3 bases; unmatched bases: 16.

The chain joins TRBV29-1 to TRBJ1-1, with no clear D. This CDR3 is 12 amino acids long. V was shortened by 7 bases and J by 0 bases, with 9 bases between the two germline ends. Per germline, CDR1 SQVTM and CDR2 ANQGSEA. The CDR3 coding sequence is TGCAGCGCGCAGAAATTGAACACTGAAGCTTTCTTT. Translating gives CSAQKLNTEAFF.

This clone appeared once. V gene TRBV19 combines with J gene TRBJ2-3, with 7 bases matching TRBD2. This CDR3 contains 15 residues. The V and J ends lost 5 bases and 1 base, in that order; junction bases with no gene match: 6. Germline loops: CDR1 LNHDA, CDR2 SQIVND (reference sequence). In DNA, the CDR3 is TGTGCCAGTAGTCCTGCAACTAGCGGCACAGATACGCAGTATTTT. Its translation: CASSPATSGTDTQYF.

The CDR3 reads CSVTTTNEKLFF. In DNA, the CDR3 is TGCAGCGTTACAACAACTAATGAAAAACTGTTTTTT. The J gene is TRBJ1-4, the V gene TRBV29-1; D unclear. This CDR3 has 12 residues. Germline V gene lookup returns CDR1 SQVTM and CDR2 ANQGSEA. V was cut by 5 bases and J by 0 bases, with 4 bases left in between.

The chain carries TRBV7-9 and TRBJ1-3, with unresolved D. CDR1 is SEHNR, CDR2 FQNEAQ, per germline (reference sequence). The CDR3 has 13 residues. With 5 bases removed from V and 7 bases from J, the gap between germline ends came to 12 bases. CDR3 sequence reads: CASSPSSRNTIYF. As DNA, the CDR3 is TGTGCCAGCAGCCCCTCTTCGAGGAACACCATATATTTT. Drawing the rest from reference TRBV7-9 and TRBJ1-3, the complete variable domain is DTGVSQNPRHKITKRGQNVTFRCDPISEHNRLYWYRQTLGQGPEFLTYFQNEAQLEKSRLLSDRFSAERPKGSFSTLEIQRTEQGDSAMYLCASSPSSRNTIYFGEGSWLTVV.

The CDR3 loop reads CASSYGTGPVNNEQFF. The CDR3 DNA sequence: TGTGCCAGCAGTTACGGGACAGGGCCCGTGAACAATGAGCAGTTCTTC. The chain joins TRBV6-5 to TRBJ2-1; TRBD1 matches 9 bases. Germline values: CDR1 MNHEY, CDR2 SVGAGI. The CDR3 consists of 16 residues. Trimming cost V 2 bases and J 5 bases; bases outside gene matches: 7.

This chain uses TRBV18 with TRBJ2-1, with TRBD1 matching over 8 bases. The CDR3 runs to 15 residues. J gave up 3 bases and V 4 bases, and 5 bases lay outside the gene matches. CDR1 is KGHSH, CDR2 LQKENI, per germline. CDR3 region: CASSLSGQGYNEQFF. The CDR3, as DNA: TGTGCCAGCTCACTTTCAGGACAGGGCTACAATGAGCAGTTCTTC.

V usage is TRBV20-1 and J usage is TRBJ2-7; a weak D match, TRBD1 (6 bases). Per the germline V gene, CDR1 is DFQATT and CDR2 is SNEGSKA (reference sequence). This CDR3 region has 11 residues. This chain's CDR3 is CSVDRYYEQYF. The CDR3 DNA reads as TGCAGCGTTGACAGGTACTACGAGCAGTACTTC.

This chain joins TRBV29-1 and TRBJ2-3, with 11 bases matching TRBD2. This CDR3 comprises 15 residues. Per germline, CDR1 SQVTM and CDR2 ANQGSEA. Trimming cost V 1 base and J 3 bases; bases outside gene matches: 3. The CDR3 protein is CSVEASGGSTDTQYF. DNA for the CDR3: TGCAGCGTTGAAGCTAGCGGGGGGTCAACAGATACGCAGTATTTT.

CDR3 sequence reads: CAISESSSARAIEAFF. CDR3 DNA: TGTGCCATCAGTGAGTCTTCGAGTGCCAGGGCCATTGAAGCTTTCTTT. The V and J genes are TRBV10-3 and TRBJ1-1; possibly TRBD1 for D (5 bases). The V gene lost 0 bases and the J gene lost 7 bases, with 18 bases spanning the gap. This CDR3 region has 16 residues. Per germline, CDR1 ENHRY and CDR2 SYGVKD.

The chain combines TRBV4-2 with TRBJ1-1; no clear D gene. Between the trimmed V and J ends, which lost 0 bases and 1 base, there was a span of 9 bases. The CDR3 totals 15 residues. Germline CDR1 and CDR2: LGHNA and YNFKEQ. The CDR3 DNA sequence: TGTGCCAGCAGCCAAGAGCCACTCCAGAACACTGAAGCTTTCTTT. Translated, it gives CASSQEPLQNTEAFF.

This rearrangement joins TRBV5-1 to TRBJ1-2; D not resolved. V lost 0 bases to trimming and J lost 5 bases, with 11 bases between them. Germline CDR1 and CDR2: SGHRS and YFSETQ. The CDR3 has 14 residues. Here the CDR3 DNA reads TGCGCCAGCAGCTTGGAGACCCCGACTTATGGCTACACCTTC. It yields the protein CASSLETPTYGYTF. Based on the CDR3 plus reference TRBV5-1 and TRBJ1-2, the full variable domain is KAGVTQTPRYLIKTRGQQVTLSCSPISGHRSVSWYQQTPGQGLQFLFEYFSETQRNKGNFPGRFSGRQFSNSRSEMNVSTLELGDSALYLCASSLETPTYGYTFGSGTRLTVV.

The CDR3 DNA reads TGCGCCAGCAGCTTGGACGCCTCGGGGGGGTATGGCTACACCTTC. Amino acids: CASSLDASGGYGYTF. J is TRBJ1-2 and V is TRBV5-1; D perhaps matches TRBD1 (5 bases). There are 15 residues in the CDR3. The germline V and J ends were trimmed by 0 bases and 5 bases, with 14 bases remaining between them. Germline CDR1 is SGHRS and CDR2 is YFSETQ.